These 8 T cell receptor beta chains originate from one sample sequenced in a study of cytomegalovirus exposure and HLA in healthy donors. A multiplex PCR was run with 60 Vbeta primers and 13 Jbeta primers. Some clones are missing from TCRdb's copy, which holds only in-frame ones; the method was immunoSEQ multiplex PCR. The profile covers around 150,000 clones, with over 65% appearing a single time and approximately 3.1% taken by the ten largest. The source material was PBMCs. The receptors stem from a woman aged 35 to 49 in good health and CMV-seronegative.

The CDR3 region is CASSFTGSRFEQFF. CDR3 nucleotides: TGTGCCAGCAGCTTTACAGGGTCGAGGTTCGAGCAGTTCTTC. The J gene is TRBJ2-1, the V gene TRBV7-9; D possibly corresponds to TRBD1 (6 bases). V shed 3 bases and J shed 10 bases, with 16 bases lying between them. Germline assignment: CDR1 SEHNR and CDR2 FQNEAQ (reference sequence). The CDR3 extends over 14 amino acids.

The CDR3 region is CASSLHSGSYGYTF. For the CDR3, the DNA is TGTGCCAGCAGTTTGCACAGTGGGTCCTATGGCTACACCTTC. V usage is TRBV27 and J usage is TRBJ1-2; D gene uncertain. Per germline, CDR1 MNHEY and CDR2 SMNVEV (reference sequence). V shed 3 bases and J shed 4 bases, with 12 bases lying between them. The CDR3 length is 14 residues.

This rearrangement joins TRBV7-2 to TRBJ2-7; the match to TRBD1 covers 8 bases. V lost 3 bases, J lost 2 bases, and 9 bases stayed unmatched. The CDR3 spans 16 residues. Per the germline V gene, CDR1 is SGHTA and CDR2 is FQGNSA. This CDR3 reads CASSFFDRGWAYEQYF. The CDR3 DNA reads as TGTGCCAGCAGCTTCTTCGACAGGGGTTGGGCCTACGAGCAGTACTTC.

This rearrangement joins TRBV6-5 to TRBJ2-7; 8 nucleotides agree with TRBD1. This CDR3 is built from 16 residues. The J segment lost 2 bases and the V segment lost 0 bases, leaving 6 bases of the junction unmatched. The germline V gene has CDR1 MNHEY and CDR2 SVGAGI. The CDR3 protein is CASSYSGTGSTYEQYF. In nucleotides, the CDR3 is TGTGCCAGCAGTTACTCTGGGACAGGCAGTACCTACGAGCAGTACTTC.

As DNA, the CDR3 is TGTGCCAGCAGCTTAGGGGGGACAGGGGGAAGGGAGCTGTTTTTT. This gives the protein CASSLGGTGGRELFF. This chain links TRBV11-2 with TRBJ2-2, with 11 positions matching TRBD1. With 1 base clipped from V and 9 bases from J, the junction kept 4 bases outside the gene matches. Germline V gives CDR1 SGHAT, CDR2 FQNNGV. CDR3 length equals 15 residues. The full variable domain, completed using reference TRBV11-2 and TRBJ2-2, is EAGVAQSPRYKIIEKRQSVAFWCNPISGHATLYWYQQILGQGPKLLIQFQNNGVVDDSQLPKDRFSAERLKGVDSTLKIQPAKLEDSAVYLCASSLGGTGGRELFFGEGSRLTVL.

The chain employs TRBV4-1 and TRBJ2-6; D might be TRBD2 (6 bases). The CDR3 spans 18 residues. Trimming pared 3 bases from V and 0 bases from J, leaving 15 bases between. CDR1 is MGHRA, CDR2 YSYEKL, per germline. The CDR3 DNA reads TGCGCCAGCAGCCATGGGGAGGCGCTCATCTCTGGGGCCAACGTCCTGACTTTC. It yields the protein CASSHGEALISGANVLTF.

V and J are TRBV5-6 and TRBJ2-7; 13 bases agree with TRBD2. CDR1 and CDR2 (germline): SGHDT, YYEEEE. The trim removed 2 bases at V and 2 bases at J, leaving 4 bases unmatched. The CDR3 runs to 16 residues. The CDR3 DNA sequence: TGTGCCAGCAGCTTATTGACTAGCGGGGGGCCCTACGAGCAGTACTTC. Protein: CASSLLTSGGPYEQYF.

This chain connects TRBV6-1 to TRBJ1-5; tentatively, D is TRBD1 (6 bases). The CDR3 has 19 residues. V gave up 1 base and J gave up 5 bases, with 24 bases separating them. Germline V CDR1 and CDR2: MNHNS, SASEGT. The CDR3, as DNA: TGTGCCAGCAGTGAAGGGGGGGAGGGGGGACATTTCGGGGATCAGCCCCAGCATTTT. Amino acids: CASSEGGEGGHFGDQPQHF.